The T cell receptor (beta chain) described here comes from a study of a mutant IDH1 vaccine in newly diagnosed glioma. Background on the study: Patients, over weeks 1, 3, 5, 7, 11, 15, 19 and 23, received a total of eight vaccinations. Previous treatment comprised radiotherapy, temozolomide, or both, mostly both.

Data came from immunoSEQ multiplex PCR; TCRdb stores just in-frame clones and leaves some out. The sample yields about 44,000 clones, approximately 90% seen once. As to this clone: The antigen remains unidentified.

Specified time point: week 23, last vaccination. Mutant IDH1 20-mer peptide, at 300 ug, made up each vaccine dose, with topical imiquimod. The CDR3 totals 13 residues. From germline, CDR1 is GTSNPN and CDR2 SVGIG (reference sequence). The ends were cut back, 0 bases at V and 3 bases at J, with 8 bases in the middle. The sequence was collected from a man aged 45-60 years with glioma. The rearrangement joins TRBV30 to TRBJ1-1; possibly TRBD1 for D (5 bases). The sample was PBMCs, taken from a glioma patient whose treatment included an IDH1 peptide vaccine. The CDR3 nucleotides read TGTGCCTGGAGTGTGGCGGGACACACTGAAGCTTTCTTT. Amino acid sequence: CAWSVAGHTEAFF.